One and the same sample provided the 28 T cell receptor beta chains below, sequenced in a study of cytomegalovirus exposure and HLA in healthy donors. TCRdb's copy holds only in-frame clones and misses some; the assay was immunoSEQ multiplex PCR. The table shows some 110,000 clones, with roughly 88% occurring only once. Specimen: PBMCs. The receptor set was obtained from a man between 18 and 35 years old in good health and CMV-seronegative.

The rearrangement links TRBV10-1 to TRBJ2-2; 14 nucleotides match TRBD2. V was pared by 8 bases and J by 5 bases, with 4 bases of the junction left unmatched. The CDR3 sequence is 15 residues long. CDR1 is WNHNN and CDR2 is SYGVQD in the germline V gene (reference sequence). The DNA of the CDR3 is TGCGCCAGCGGACTAGCGGGAGGCCTAACCGGGGAGCTGTTTTTT. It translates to CASGLAGGLTGELFF.

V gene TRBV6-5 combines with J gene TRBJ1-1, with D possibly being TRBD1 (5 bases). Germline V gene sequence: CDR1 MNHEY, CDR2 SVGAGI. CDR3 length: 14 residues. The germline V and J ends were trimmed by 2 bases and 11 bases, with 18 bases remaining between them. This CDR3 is CASSYTRDLKGAFF. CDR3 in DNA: TGTGCCAGCAGTTACACCCGGGACTTAAAGGGGGCTTTCTTT.

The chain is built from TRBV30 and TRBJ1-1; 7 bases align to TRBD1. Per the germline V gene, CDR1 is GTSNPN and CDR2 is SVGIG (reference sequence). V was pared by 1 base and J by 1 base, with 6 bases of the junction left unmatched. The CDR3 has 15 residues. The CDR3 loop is CAWSALGTANTEAFF. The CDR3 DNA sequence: TGTGCCTGGAGTGCGCTCGGGACAGCGAACACTGAAGCTTTCTTT.

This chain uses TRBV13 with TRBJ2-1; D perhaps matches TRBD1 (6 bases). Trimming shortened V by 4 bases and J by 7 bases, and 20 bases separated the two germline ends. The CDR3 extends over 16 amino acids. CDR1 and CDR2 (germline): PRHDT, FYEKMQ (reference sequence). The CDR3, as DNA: TGTGCCAGCAGCTCGACCCTGACAGGAATGGGTAATGAGCAGTTCTTC. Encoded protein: CASSSTLTGMGNEQFF.

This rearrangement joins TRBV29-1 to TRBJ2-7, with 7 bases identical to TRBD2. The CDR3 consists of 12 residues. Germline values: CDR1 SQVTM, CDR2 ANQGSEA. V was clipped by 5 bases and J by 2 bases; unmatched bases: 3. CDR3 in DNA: TGCAGCGTTTCTAGCGGAGCCTACGAGCAGTACTTC. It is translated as CSVSSGAYEQYF.

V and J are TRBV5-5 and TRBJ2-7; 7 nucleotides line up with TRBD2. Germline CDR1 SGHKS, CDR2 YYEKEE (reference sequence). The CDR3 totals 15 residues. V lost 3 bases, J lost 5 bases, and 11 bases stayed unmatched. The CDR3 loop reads CASSSVGGSMHEQYF. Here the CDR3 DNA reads TGTGCCAGCAGCTCCGTTGGCGGGAGTATGCACGAGCAGTACTTC.

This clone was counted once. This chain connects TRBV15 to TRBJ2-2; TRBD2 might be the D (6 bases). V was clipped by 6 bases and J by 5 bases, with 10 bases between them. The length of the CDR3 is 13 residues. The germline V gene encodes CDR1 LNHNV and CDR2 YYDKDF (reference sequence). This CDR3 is CATSVLATGELFF. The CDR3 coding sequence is TGTGCCACCAGTGTCCTAGCGACCGGGGAGCTGTTTTTT.

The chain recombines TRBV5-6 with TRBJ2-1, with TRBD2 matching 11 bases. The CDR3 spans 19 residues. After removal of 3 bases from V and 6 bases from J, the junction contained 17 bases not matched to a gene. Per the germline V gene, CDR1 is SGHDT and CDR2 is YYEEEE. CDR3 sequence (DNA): TGTGCCAGCAGCTCCGGGGCTAGCGGGAGGCCAAGCCGGACCAATGAGCAGTTCTTC. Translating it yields CASSSGASGRPSRTNEQFF. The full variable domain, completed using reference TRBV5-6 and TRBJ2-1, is DAGVTQSPTHLIKTRGQQVTLRCSPKSGHDTVSWYQQALGQGPQFIFQYYEEEERQRGNFPDRFSGHQFPNYSSELNVNALLLGDSALYLCASSSGASGRPSRTNEQFFGPGTRLTVL.

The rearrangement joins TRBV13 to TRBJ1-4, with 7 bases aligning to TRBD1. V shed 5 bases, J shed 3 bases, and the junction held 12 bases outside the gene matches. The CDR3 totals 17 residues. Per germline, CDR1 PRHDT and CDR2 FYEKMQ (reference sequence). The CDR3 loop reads CASSRRFQGEANEKLFF. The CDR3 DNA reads TGTGCCAGCAGCCGCCGGTTTCAGGGGGAGGCTAATGAAAAACTGTTTTTT.

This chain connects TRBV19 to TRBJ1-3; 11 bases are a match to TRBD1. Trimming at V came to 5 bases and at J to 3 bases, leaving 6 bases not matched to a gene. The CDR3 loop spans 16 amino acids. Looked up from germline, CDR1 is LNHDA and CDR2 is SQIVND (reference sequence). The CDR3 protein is CASSPGQGAYGNTIYF. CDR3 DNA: TGTGCCAGTAGTCCCGGACAGGGGGCGTATGGAAACACCATATATTTT.

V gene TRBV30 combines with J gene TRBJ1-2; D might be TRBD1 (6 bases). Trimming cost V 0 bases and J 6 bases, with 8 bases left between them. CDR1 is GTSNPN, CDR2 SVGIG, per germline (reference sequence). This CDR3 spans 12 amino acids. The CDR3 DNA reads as TGTGCCTGGAGTGTTGGGACAAATGGCTACACCTTC. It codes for CAWSVGTNGYTF.

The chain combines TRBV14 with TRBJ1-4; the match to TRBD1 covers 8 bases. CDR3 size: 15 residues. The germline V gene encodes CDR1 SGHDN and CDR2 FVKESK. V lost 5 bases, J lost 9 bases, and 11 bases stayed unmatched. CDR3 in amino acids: CASSEIRGPQQKLFF. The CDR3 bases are TGTGCCAGCAGCGAGATCAGGGGGCCACAACAAAAACTGTTTTTT.

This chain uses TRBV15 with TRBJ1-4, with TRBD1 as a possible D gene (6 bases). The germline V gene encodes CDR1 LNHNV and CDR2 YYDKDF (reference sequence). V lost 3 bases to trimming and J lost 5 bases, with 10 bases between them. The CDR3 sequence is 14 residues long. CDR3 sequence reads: CATSRAGENEKLFF. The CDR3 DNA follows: TGTGCCACCAGCAGGGCAGGGGAGAATGAAAAACTGTTTTTT. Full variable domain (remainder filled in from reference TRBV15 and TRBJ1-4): DAMVIQNPRYQVTQFGKPVTLSCSQTLNHNVMYWYQQKSSQAPKLLFHYYDKDFNNEADTPDNFQSRRPNTSFCFLDIRSPGLGDTAMYLCATSRAGENEKLFFGSGTQLSVL.

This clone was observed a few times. The CDR3 spells CASSQESGRDYNEQFF. The CDR3 bases are TGCGCCAGCAGCCAAGAGTCAGGGCGAGATTACAATGAGCAGTTCTTC. The chain uses TRBV4-1 and TRBJ2-1, with D possibly being TRBD1 (5 bases). The CDR3 contains 16 residues. CDR1 is MGHRA and CDR2 is YSYEKL in the germline V gene. The ends were cut back, 0 bases at V and 4 bases at J, with 13 bases in the middle.

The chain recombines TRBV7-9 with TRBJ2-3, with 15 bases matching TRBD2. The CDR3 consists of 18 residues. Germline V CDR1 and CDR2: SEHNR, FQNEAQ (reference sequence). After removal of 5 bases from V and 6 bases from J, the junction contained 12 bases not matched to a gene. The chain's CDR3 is CASSVDGTSGGRKDTQYF. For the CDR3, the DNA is TGTGCCAGCAGCGTCGATGGGACTAGCGGGGGGAGGAAGGATACGCAGTATTTT.

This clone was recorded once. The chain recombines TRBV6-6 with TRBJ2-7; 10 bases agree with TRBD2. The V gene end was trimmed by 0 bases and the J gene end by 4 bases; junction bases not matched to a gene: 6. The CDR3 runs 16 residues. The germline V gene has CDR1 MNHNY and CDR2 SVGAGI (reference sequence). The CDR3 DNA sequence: TGTGCCAGCAGTTACTCGGGGAATAGCGGGAGGTACGAGCAGTACTTC. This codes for CASSYSGNSGRYEQYF.

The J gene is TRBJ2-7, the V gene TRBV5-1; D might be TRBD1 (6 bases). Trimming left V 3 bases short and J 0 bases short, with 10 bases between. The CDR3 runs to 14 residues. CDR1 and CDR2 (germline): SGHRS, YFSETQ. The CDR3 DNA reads TGCGCCAGCAGCTCCAGGGGTAACTCCTACGAGCAGTACTTC. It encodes CASSSRGNSYEQYF. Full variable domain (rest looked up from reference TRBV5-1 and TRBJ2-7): KAGVTQTPRYLIKTRGQQVTLSCSPISGHRSVSWYQQTPGQGLQFLFEYFSETQRNKGNFPGRFSGRQFSNSRSEMNVSTLELGDSALYLCASSSRGNSYEQYFGPGTRLTVT.

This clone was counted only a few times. The CDR3 nucleotides read TGTGCCAGCAGACTTCGCGGACAGGCCGGGAGTGGCTACACCTTC. Protein sequence: CASRLRGQAGSGYTF. V and J are TRBV27 and TRBJ1-2, with 7 bases matching TRBD1. Trimming took 6 bases from V and 7 from J; bases not matched to a gene: 14. CDR1 is MNHEY, CDR2 SMNVEV, per germline (reference sequence). The length of the CDR3 is 15 residues.

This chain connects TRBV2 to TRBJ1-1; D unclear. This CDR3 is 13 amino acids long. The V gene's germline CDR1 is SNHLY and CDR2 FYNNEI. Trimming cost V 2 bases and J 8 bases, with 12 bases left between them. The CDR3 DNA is TGTGCCAGCAGTGAACTTGGGTCAGGAGAAGCTTTCTTT. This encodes CASSELGSGEAFF.

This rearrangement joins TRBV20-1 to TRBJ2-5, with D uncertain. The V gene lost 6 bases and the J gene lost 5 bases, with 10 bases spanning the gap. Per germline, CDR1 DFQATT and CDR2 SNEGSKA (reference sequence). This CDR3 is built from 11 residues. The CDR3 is CSAPNRETQYF. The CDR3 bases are TGCAGTGCCCCGAACCGGGAGACCCAGTACTTC.

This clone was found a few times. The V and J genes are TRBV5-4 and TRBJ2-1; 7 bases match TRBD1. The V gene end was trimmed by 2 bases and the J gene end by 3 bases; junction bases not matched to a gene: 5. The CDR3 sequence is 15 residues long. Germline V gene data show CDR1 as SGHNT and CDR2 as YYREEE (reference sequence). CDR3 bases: TGTGCCAGCAGCTTCCCGGGACAGATCTACAATGAGCAGTTCTTC. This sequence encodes CASSFPGQIYNEQFF.

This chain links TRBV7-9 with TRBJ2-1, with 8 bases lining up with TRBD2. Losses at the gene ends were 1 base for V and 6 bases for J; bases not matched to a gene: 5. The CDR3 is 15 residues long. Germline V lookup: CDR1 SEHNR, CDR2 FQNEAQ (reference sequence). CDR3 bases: TGTGCCAGCAGCTTAGTCGGGACTAGTTCCAATGAGCAGTTCTTC. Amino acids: CASSLVGTSSNEQFF.

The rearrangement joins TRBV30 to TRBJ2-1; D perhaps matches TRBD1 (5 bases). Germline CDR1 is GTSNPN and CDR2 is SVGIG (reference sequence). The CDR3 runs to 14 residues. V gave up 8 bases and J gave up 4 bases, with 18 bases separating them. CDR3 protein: CALGKGSGYNEQFF. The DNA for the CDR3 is TGTGCCCTCGGAAAGGGGTCGGGTTACAATGAGCAGTTCTTC. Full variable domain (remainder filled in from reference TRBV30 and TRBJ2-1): SQTIHQWPATLVQPVGSPLSLECTVEGTSNPNLYWYRQAAGRGLQLLFYSVGIGQISSEVPQNLSASRPQDRQFILSSKKLLLSDSGFYLCALGKGSGYNEQFFGPGTRLTVL.

In DNA, the CDR3 is TGTGCCAGCAGTTTCACCCCGCTAGCGGGAGCCCACTACAATGAGCAGTTCTTC. Protein sequence: CASSFTPLAGAHYNEQFF. The chain employs TRBV27 and TRBJ2-1, with 10 bases fitting TRBD2. Germline CDR1 is MNHEY and CDR2 is SMNVEV (reference sequence). V lost 3 bases to trimming and J lost 3 bases; unmatched junction nucleotides: 11. The CDR3 has 18 amino acids.

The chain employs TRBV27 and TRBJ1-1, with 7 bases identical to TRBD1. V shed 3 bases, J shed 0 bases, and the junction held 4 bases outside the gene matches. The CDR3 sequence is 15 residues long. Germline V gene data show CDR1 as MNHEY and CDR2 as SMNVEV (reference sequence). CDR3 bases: TGTGCCAGCAGTTTGGGACAGCCGATGAACACTGAAGCTTTCTTT. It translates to CASSLGQPMNTEAFF.

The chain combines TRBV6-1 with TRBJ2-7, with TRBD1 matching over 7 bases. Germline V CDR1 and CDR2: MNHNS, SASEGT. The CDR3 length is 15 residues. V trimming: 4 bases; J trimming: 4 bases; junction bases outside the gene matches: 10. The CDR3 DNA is TGTGCCAGCAGTGCGGCGACAGGGAACCCATACGAGCAGTACTTC. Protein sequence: CASSAATGNPYEQYF.

CDR3 coding DNA: TGTGCCAGTGGCTATCAAGGGACAGGGATGTACTTC. Protein sequence: CASGYQGTGMYF. J is TRBJ2-7 and V is TRBV19; 9 bases are a match to TRBD1. The CDR3 extends over 12 amino acids. Germline values: CDR1 LNHDA, CDR2 SQIVND (reference sequence). With 8 bases clipped from V and 12 bases from J, the junction kept 11 bases outside the gene matches.

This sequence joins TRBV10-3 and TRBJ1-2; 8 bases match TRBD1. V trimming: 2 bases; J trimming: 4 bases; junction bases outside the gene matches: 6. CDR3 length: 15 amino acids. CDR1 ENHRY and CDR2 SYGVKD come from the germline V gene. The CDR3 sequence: CAISEGQGTFYGYTF. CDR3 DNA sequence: TGTGCCATCAGTGAGGGACAGGGCACATTCTATGGCTACACCTTC.